The next 30 T cell receptor beta chains were all read from a single sample in a study of cytomegalovirus exposure and HLA in healthy donors. Method: immunoSEQ multiplex PCR; TCRdb's copy keeps in-frame clones and lacks some. The sample contains around 220,000 clones, about 86% of which appear only once. The sequencing input was PBMCs. These receptors all stem from a woman aged 18-30 years in good health and CMV-seronegative.

V usage is TRBV4-1 and J usage is TRBJ2-1; 15 bases are a match to TRBD2. Germline trimming cut 1 base from V and 9 bases from J; bases unmatched to any gene: 7. Germline CDR1 MGHRA, CDR2 YSYEKL. CDR3 size: 17 residues. The CDR3 DNA sequence: TGCGCCAGCAGCCAAGTGGGACTAGCGGGAGGTTTCGGTGAGCAGTTCTTC. It translates to CASSQVGLAGGFGEQFF.

The genes are TRBV18 and TRBJ2-6, with a possible D match to TRBD2 (6 bases). The CDR3 sequence is 18 residues long. The germline V gene has CDR1 KGHSH and CDR2 LQKENI. Trimming pared 3 bases from V and 0 bases from J, leaving 15 bases between. The CDR3 coding sequence is TGTGCCAGCTCACCGCTCGCTAGCGATAGCTCTGGGGCCAACGTCCTGACTTTC. As protein: CASSPLASDSSGANVLTF.

The V gene is TRBV7-2, the J gene TRBJ2-1, with 11 bases that match TRBD2. Germline trimming cut 4 bases from V and 6 bases from J; bases unmatched to any gene: 5. CDR1 SGHTA and CDR2 FQGNSA come from the germline V gene. This CDR3 is built from 15 residues. CDR3 region: CASSSRTSGSNEQFF. The CDR3 DNA is TGTGCCAGCAGCTCCCGGACTAGCGGGTCCAATGAGCAGTTCTTC.

The chain links TRBV28 to TRBJ1-5; 7 bases match TRBD1. CDR3 size: 13 residues. Germline trimming cut 6 bases from V and 1 base from J; bases unmatched to any gene: 0. The germline CDR1 and CDR2 sequences are MDHEN and SYDVKM. The CDR3 nucleotides are TGTGCCAGCAGGGGACAGAGCAATCAGCCCCAGCATTTT. This codes for CASRGQSNQPQHF.

The V gene is TRBV6-1, the J gene TRBJ2-3; TRBD2 matches at 11 bases. The V and J ends lost 9 bases and 4 bases, in that order; junction bases with no gene match: 9. The CDR3 is 15 residues long. Looked up from germline, CDR1 is MNHNS and CDR2 is SASEGT. This chain's CDR3 is CASYSGRAPADTQYF. In DNA form, the CDR3 reads TGTGCCAGTTATAGCGGGAGGGCCCCGGCAGATACGCAGTATTTT.

This CDR3 reads CASSRTTGLSTDTQYF. For the CDR3, the DNA is TGTGCCAGCAGCCGAACTACGGGATTAAGCACAGATACGCAGTATTTT. The rearrangement links TRBV5-6 to TRBJ2-3; maybe TRBD2 (5 bases). The V gene's germline CDR1 is SGHDT and CDR2 YYEEEE. V lost 4 bases and J lost 0, with 15 bases in between. This CDR3 is built from 16 residues. Full variable domain (rest looked up from reference TRBV5-6 and TRBJ2-3): DAGVTQSPTHLIKTRGQQVTLRCSPKSGHDTVSWYQQALGQGPQFIFQYYEEEERQRGNFPDRFSGHQFPNYSSELNVNALLLGDSALYLCASSRTTGLSTDTQYFGPGTRLTVL.

The chain is built from TRBV7-9 and TRBJ2-7; 7 nucleotides match TRBD1. Germline values: CDR1 SEHNR, CDR2 FQNEAQ (reference sequence). After removal of 5 bases from V and 7 bases from J, the junction contained 8 bases not matched to a gene. This CDR3 has 13 amino acids. The CDR3 loop is CASSLRDRVEQYF. CDR3 nucleotide sequence: TGTGCCAGCAGCCTCCGTGACAGGGTTGAGCAGTACTTC. Full variable domain (outside the CDR3, taken from reference TRBV7-9 and TRBJ2-7): DTGVSQNPRHKITKRGQNVTFRCDPISEHNRLYWYRQTLGQGPEFLTYFQNEAQLEKSRLLSDRFSAERPKGSFSTLEIQRTEQGDSAMYLCASSLRDRVEQYFGPGTRLTVT.

The chain recombines TRBV6-1 with TRBJ2-7; TRBD1 aligns across 8 bases. With 1 base clipped from V and 4 bases from J, the junction kept 6 bases outside the gene matches. The CDR3 loop spans 15 amino acids. CDR1 is MNHNS and CDR2 is SASEGT in the germline V gene. The CDR3 region has the DNA TGTGCCAGCAGTGAAGGGGCAGGGGGCGGTTACGAGCAGTACTTC. This codes for CASSEGAGGGYEQYF.

This clone came up once. This rearrangement joins TRBV7-9 to TRBJ2-1, with TRBD2 as a possible D gene (6 bases). This CDR3 comprises 15 residues. Per the germline V gene, CDR1 is SEHNR and CDR2 is FQNEAQ (reference sequence). Trimming stripped 2 bases from V and 6 bases from J, with 14 bases between. CDR3 residues: CASSLRLAEFNEQFF. The CDR3 DNA follows: TGTGCCAGCAGCTTAAGATTAGCGGAGTTCAATGAGCAGTTCTTC.

This chain joins TRBV27 and TRBJ1-1; D call uncertain. This CDR3 comprises 14 residues. Germline loops: CDR1 MNHEY, CDR2 SMNVEV (reference sequence). Trimming took off 5 bases at V and 1 base at J, with 11 bases between the two ends. The CDR3 loop is CASSPARENTEAFF. CDR3 DNA sequence: TGTGCCAGCAGTCCAGCCCGGGAGAACACTGAAGCTTTCTTT.

J is TRBJ1-1 and V is TRBV6-1; D is undetermined. There are 14 residues in the CDR3. Germline V lookup: CDR1 MNHNS, CDR2 SASEGT. The V and J ends lost 4 bases and 2 bases respectively, with 11 bases between them. CDR3 nucleotides: TGTGCCAGCAGTGCCTTACAGATTAACACTGAAGCTTTCTTT. Its translation is CASSALQINTEAFF.

The chain links TRBV9 to TRBJ2-1, with 11 bases that match TRBD2. Germline V gives CDR1 SGDLS, CDR2 YYNGEE. With 0 bases clipped from V and 6 bases from J, the junction kept 2 bases outside the gene matches. The CDR3 is 15 residues long. The CDR3: CASSVATSGSNEQFF. CDR3 DNA: TGTGCCAGCAGCGTAGCAACTAGCGGGAGCAATGAGCAGTTCTTC.

The J gene is TRBJ2-1, the V gene TRBV7-9, with 7 nucleotides matching TRBD2. Trimming cost V 0 bases and J 3 bases; bases outside gene matches: 5. CDR1 is SEHNR and CDR2 is FQNEAQ in the germline V gene (reference sequence). This CDR3 has 16 amino acids. CDR3 bases: TGTGCCAGCAGCTTAGCATGGCGGGAGAACTACAATGAGCAGTTCTTC. Translation gives CASSLAWRENYNEQFF.

This clone appeared a few times. This sequence joins TRBV28 and TRBJ1-5, with D maybe TRBD1 (5 bases). V was clipped by 7 bases and J by 7 bases, with 14 bases between them. The CDR3 has 13 amino acids. Per the germline V gene, CDR1 is MDHEN and CDR2 is SYDVKM. The CDR3 region has the DNA TGTGCCAGCATGTCAGTGTGGGGCCAGCCCCAGCATTTT. Its protein is CASMSVWGQPQHF.

The J gene is TRBJ2-1, the V gene TRBV10-2, with D possibly matching TRBD1 (6 bases). The CDR3 extends over 13 amino acids. Per the germline V gene, CDR1 is WSHSY and CDR2 is SAAADI. The germline V and J ends were trimmed by 5 bases and 5 bases, with 10 bases remaining between them. CDR3: CASSRDTHNEQFF. In nucleotides, the CDR3 is TGCGCCAGCAGTCGGGACACCCACAATGAGCAGTTCTTC.

The rearrangement uses TRBV28 and TRBJ1-5, with TRBD1 matching over 10 bases. Looked up from germline, CDR1 is MDHEN and CDR2 is SYDVKM. The CDR3 runs to 14 residues. J was trimmed by 9 bases and V by 4 bases; bases with no gene match: 6. The CDR3 is CASSSGTGVRPQHF. In nucleotides, the CDR3 is TGTGCCAGCAGTTCCGGGACAGGGGTAAGGCCCCAGCATTTT. Full variable domain (missing parts from reference TRBV28 and TRBJ1-5): DVKVTQSSRYLVKRTGEKVFLECVQDMDHENMFWYRQDPGLGLRLIYFSYDVKMKEKGDIPEGYSVSREKKERFSLILESASTNQTSMYLCASSSGTGVRPQHFGDGTRLSIL.

This rearrangement joins TRBV30 to TRBJ1-2; D ambiguous. Per germline, CDR1 GTSNPN and CDR2 SVGIG (reference sequence). CDR3 length: 13 amino acids. Trimming shortened V by 5 bases and J by 4 bases, and 14 bases separated the two germline ends. CDR3 loop: CAWGSSDLYGYTF. The CDR3 bases are TGTGCCTGGGGGAGCTCGGACCTCTATGGCTACACCTTC. The entire variable domain, with the rest obtained from reference TRBV30 and TRBJ1-2, is as follows: SQTIHQWPATLVQPVGSPLSLECTVEGTSNPNLYWYRQAAGRGLQLLFYSVGIGQISSEVPQNLSASRPQDRQFILSSKKLLLSDSGFYLCAWGSSDLYGYTFGSGTRLTVV.

V is TRBV7-2 and J is TRBJ2-4, with 8 bases identical to TRBD2. Germline V lookup: CDR1 SGHTA, CDR2 FQGNSA. This CDR3 is built from 15 residues. V trimming: 5 bases; J trimming: 9 bases; junction bases outside the gene matches: 12. The CDR3 sequence: CASSATGGSDAIQYF. In nucleotides, the CDR3 is TGTGCCAGCAGCGCCACGGGAGGGTCGGACGCCATTCAGTACTTC.

V and J are TRBV27 and TRBJ2-7, with 8 bases that match TRBD1. CDR3 length: 11 amino acids. Germline V gene sequence: CDR1 MNHEY, CDR2 SMNVEV (reference sequence). V lost 10 bases and J lost 7; bases outside the gene matches: 6. Written as DNA, the CDR3 is TGTGCCACCGGACAGGGAGGAGAGCAGTACTTC. It translates to CATGQGGEQYF.

This chain uses TRBV28 with TRBJ1-1; D unresolved. Germline loops: CDR1 MDHEN, CDR2 SYDVKM. The CDR3 length is 13 residues. V lost 7 bases and J 6 bases, leaving 15 bases between the germline ends. CDR3 in amino acids: CASKSGPSAEAFF. The DNA for the CDR3 is TGTGCCAGCAAAAGCGGGCCTTCGGCTGAAGCTTTCTTT.

V and J are TRBV5-4 and TRBJ1-4; no reliable D call. V was pared by 1 base and J by 3 bases, with 7 bases between. CDR1 and CDR2 from the germline V gene are SGHNT and YYREEE (reference sequence). CDR3 size: 14 residues. The DNA of the CDR3 is TGTGCCAGCAGCTTGCAGGCAGCTAATGAAAAACTGTTTTTT. Amino acids: CASSLQAANEKLFF.

The chain uses TRBV27 and TRBJ2-1, with 12 bases fitting TRBD1. Trimming removed 2 bases from V and 7 bases from J; junction bases left unmatched: 9. CDR1 is MNHEY, CDR2 SMNVEV, per germline (reference sequence). The CDR3 consists of 17 residues. The DNA of the CDR3 is TGTGCCAGCAGTTTAGTGCCGGGACAGGGGGCGAGTAATGAGCAGTTCTTC. Its protein product is CASSLVPGQGASNEQFF.

This clone was found once. CDR3 in amino acids: CASSALKGTATYGYTF. In DNA, the CDR3 is TGTGCCAGCAGTGCACTCAAGGGGACAGCTACCTATGGCTACACCTTC. This chain joins TRBV6-1 and TRBJ1-2; 7 bases agree with TRBD1. Germline lookup yields CDR1 MNHNS and CDR2 SASEGT. The CDR3 covers 16 residues. After removal of 4 bases from V and 4 bases from J, the junction contained 12 bases not matched to a gene.

The V and J genes are TRBV10-3 and TRBJ2-5, with 7 bases lining up with TRBD2. CDR3 size: 13 residues. The germline V gene encodes CDR1 ENHRY and CDR2 SYGVKD. V trimming: 10 bases; J trimming: 2 bases; junction bases outside the gene matches: 7. The CDR3 coding sequence is TGTGCCAGCGCTTGGGGAGGGCAAGAGACCCAGTACTTC. Encoded protein: CASAWGGQETQYF.

The chain joins TRBV19 to TRBJ2-7, with TRBD1 matching 10 bases. Losses at the gene ends were 3 bases for V and 5 bases for J; bases not matched to a gene: 4. The CDR3 is 14 residues long. Germline assignment: CDR1 LNHDA and CDR2 SQIVND (reference sequence). CDR3 in amino acids: CASSIGGQGNEQYF. For the CDR3, the DNA is TGTGCCAGTAGTATCGGGGGACAGGGGAACGAGCAGTACTTC.

The V and J genes are TRBV5-6 and TRBJ1-1; no firm D call. The CDR3 has 14 amino acids. V was cut by 1 base and J by 1 base, with 8 bases left in between. Germline V gene lookup returns CDR1 SGHDT and CDR2 YYEEEE. This CDR3 reads CASSLSSGNTEAFF. In DNA form, the CDR3 reads TGTGCCAGCAGCTTGAGTTCAGGGAACACTGAAGCTTTCTTT.

J is TRBJ2-1 and V is TRBV7-2, with a possible D match to TRBD2 (6 bases). CDR3 size: 16 residues. Germline V CDR1 and CDR2: SGHTA, FQGNSA. Trimming left V 5 bases short and J 3 bases short, with 17 bases between. CDR3 protein: CASSLGGDSRYNEQFF. The CDR3 DNA reads as TGTGCCAGCAGCCTCGGGGGAGACAGTCGCTACAATGAGCAGTTCTTC.

The CDR3 sequence: CASSLDRWETQYF. As DNA, the CDR3 is TGTGCCAGCAGCTTAGATCGGTGGGAGACCCAGTACTTC. This chain joins TRBV11-2 and TRBJ2-5; unclear D gene. Trimming shortened V by 0 bases and J by 5 bases, and 7 bases separated the two germline ends. Germline CDR1 is SGHAT and CDR2 is FQNNGV. The length of the CDR3 is 13 residues.

The V and J genes are TRBV30 and TRBJ2-5; 10 positions match TRBD1. Trimming at V came to 3 bases and at J to 1 base, leaving 5 bases not matched to a gene. CDR1 and CDR2 (germline): GTSNPN, SVGIG (reference sequence). The CDR3 extends over 15 amino acids. CDR3 protein: CAWSGGTGAQETQYF. The CDR3 DNA sequence: TGTGCCTGGAGCGGTGGGACAGGGGCCCAAGAGACCCAGTACTTC.

The chain carries TRBV19 and TRBJ2-1; 9 bases are shared with TRBD2. V was pared by 3 bases and J by 5 bases, with 2 bases of the junction left unmatched. Germline loops: CDR1 LNHDA, CDR2 SQIVND (reference sequence). The CDR3 consists of 14 residues. CDR3 in amino acids: CASSILAGHNEQFF. CDR3 bases: TGTGCCAGTAGTATTCTAGCGGGGCACAATGAGCAGTTCTTC.